This T cell receptor beta chain was observed in a study of cytomegalovirus exposure and HLA in healthy donors. The study, taken as a whole, reports: Later, TCR association rates were found to vary by HLA locus, highest for DRB1 and lowest for HLA-C. Earlier analysis looked at TCR beta V segments, and most were productive about 90% or about 30% of the time.

About this clone: The antigen is not known.

There are 14 residues in the CDR3. Per the germline V gene, CDR1 is MNHEY and CDR2 is SMNVEV (reference sequence). Trimming removed 5 bases at V and 5 bases at J, with 15 bases between. The PCR used 60 Vbeta and 13 Jbeta primers. TCRdb keeps only in-frame clones here, not all; method: immunoSEQ multiplex PCR. The table lists 95,000 to 110,000 clones, about 75% of them singletons, with under 6.5% in the top ten. All donors participated as healthy donors of bone marrow. Sampled while nominally healthy, donors likely had unrecorded immune exposures. The receptor's source is a man in his sixties in good health and CMV-seropositive. The gene calls are TRBV27 and TRBJ1-1, with D possibly being TRBD1 (5 bases). The sequenced sample was PBMCs. The CDR3 DNA follows: TGTGCCAGCAGTGGGGTAGGGGCAAGTACTGAAGCTTTCTTT. It codes for CASSGVGASTEAFF.